These 26 T cell receptor beta chains were sequenced from one sample in a study of blood T cell repertoires in COVID-19. Some clones are missing from TCRdb's copy, which holds only in-frame ones; the method was immunoSEQ multiplex PCR. The repertoire holds some 64,000 clones, with around 82% as singletons. The specimen was peripheral blood. The receptors come from a man aged 55-75 years with COVID-19, enrolled during active disease.

The genes are TRBV3-1 (or the pseudogene TRBV3-2) and TRBJ2-1; 10 bases are shared with TRBD2. V was clipped by 3 bases and J by 10 bases; unmatched bases: 3. The CDR3 spans 13 residues. Germline-derived CDR1 and CDR2 are LGHDT and YNNKEL (reference sequence). CDR3 sequence (DNA): TGTGCCAGCAGCCACTTAGCGGGGGGCGAGCAGTTCTTC. Translating it yields CASSHLAGGEQFF.

This clone has more than one count but fewer than ten. This rearrangement joins TRBV6-1 to TRBJ1-5; no definite D call. The germline V gene has CDR1 MNHNS and CDR2 SASEGT. CDR3 length: 13 residues. Trimming pared 1 base from V and 4 bases from J, leaving 5 bases between. The CDR3 sequence: CASSEDENQPQHF. In nucleotides, the CDR3 is TGTGCCAGCAGTGAAGATGAGAATCAGCCCCAGCATTTT.

This clone was counted only a few times. V usage is TRBV9 and J usage is TRBJ2-3, with no clear D. This CDR3 is built from 14 residues. The V and J ends lost 0 bases and 4 bases respectively, with 9 bases between them. Per the germline V gene, CDR1 is SGDLS and CDR2 is YYNGEE. CDR3 bases: TGTGCCAGCAGCGTAGCCAGGCGAGCAGATACGCAGTATTTT. It specifies CASSVARRADTQYF.

This clone was detected a few times. V gene TRBV3-1 (or the pseudogene TRBV3-2) combines with J gene TRBJ2-5, with TRBD2 identical over 14 bases. V dropped 5 bases and J dropped 4; count of bases not matched to a gene: 6. Germline V gene data show CDR1 as LGHDT and CDR2 as YNNKEL (reference sequence). The CDR3 runs to 16 residues. CDR3 protein: CASSVGTSGRGETQYF. Here the CDR3 DNA reads TGTGCCAGCAGCGTAGGGACTAGCGGGAGAGGAGAGACCCAGTACTTC.

This chain links TRBV2 with TRBJ1-5; D not certain. V was clipped by 9 bases and J by 6 bases, with 12 bases between them. The CDR3 has 12 residues. Per germline, CDR1 SNHLY and CDR2 FYNNEI. The CDR3 here is CASRRESQPQHF. DNA of the CDR3: TGTGCCAGTCGGCGGGAAAGTCAGCCCCAGCATTTT.

The genes are TRBV19 and TRBJ2-7; 9 nucleotides line up with TRBD1. The CDR3 is made up of 16 amino acids. The germline gives CDR1 LNHDA, CDR2 SQIVND (reference sequence). V lost 6 bases and J lost 5; bases outside the gene matches: 14. The CDR3 loop is CASSLTPPGQGHEQYF. The DNA for the CDR3 is TGTGCCAGTAGCCTCACGCCCCCGGGACAGGGACACGAGCAGTACTTC.

The chain couples TRBV6-6 to TRBJ2-7; 8 bases agree with TRBD1. The germline gives CDR1 MNHNY, CDR2 SVGAGI (reference sequence). Losses at the gene ends were 5 bases for V and 12 bases for J; bases not matched to a gene: 12. This CDR3 comprises 13 residues. CDR3 nucleotides: TGTGCCAGCAGTCCTTCGGGGATCAGGGGGCCGTACTTC. Protein sequence: CASSPSGIRGPYF.

V is TRBV7-3 and J is TRBJ1-2; TRBD1 matches 12 bases. Germline values: CDR1 SGHTA, CDR2 FQGTGA. This CDR3 has 17 residues. The ends lost 5 bases at V and 3 bases at J; junction bases unmatched: 10. CDR3 DNA sequence: TGTGCCAGCAGCCACCGGGACAGGGGGCGTAAGGACTATGGCTACACCTTC. This gives the protein CASSHRDRGRKDYGYTF.

J is TRBJ1-1 and V is TRBV28; no clear D gene. The germline V gene encodes CDR1 MDHEN and CDR2 SYDVKM. The V gene lost 3 bases and the J gene lost 1 base, with 9 bases spanning the gap. The length of the CDR3 is 14 residues. This CDR3 is CASSLAGSNTEAFF. CDR3 in DNA: TGTGCCAGCAGTTTGGCGGGGTCGAACACTGAAGCTTTCTTT.

In this sample, this clone turned up once. V gene TRBV5-1 combines with J gene TRBJ1-2; 7 bases fit TRBD1. CDR1 is SGHRS and CDR2 is YFSETQ in the germline V gene. J was trimmed by 2 bases and V by 4 bases; bases with no gene match: 2. The CDR3 is 13 residues long. The CDR3 loop reads CASSMGQNYGYTF. CDR3 nucleotides: TGCGCCAGCAGCATGGGACAGAACTATGGCTACACCTTC.

The chain has TRBV24-1 and TRBJ2-4; TRBD2 is a possible D gene (6 bases). The germline V gene encodes CDR1 KGHDR and CDR2 SFDVKD. The ends were cut back, 12 bases at V and 1 base at J, with 21 bases in the middle. This CDR3 contains 16 residues. CDR3 protein: CAASKPSGYAKNIQYF. In DNA form, the CDR3 reads TGTGCCGCCTCGAAGCCCAGCGGGTACGCCAAAAACATTCAGTACTTC.

This chain connects TRBV30 to TRBJ2-7; no clear D gene. Trimming left V 0 bases short and J 6 bases short, with 6 bases between. This CDR3 has 11 residues. Germline V gene lookup returns CDR1 GTSNPN and CDR2 SVGIG (reference sequence). CDR3 residues: CAWSVRGEQYF. In nucleotides, the CDR3 is TGTGCCTGGAGTGTACGAGGCGAGCAGTACTTC.

The chain couples TRBV3-1 (or the pseudogene TRBV3-2) to TRBJ1-4; D is undetermined. Germline CDR1 and CDR2: LGHDT and YNNKEL (reference sequence). The CDR3 runs 14 residues. Trimming pared 3 bases from V and 6 bases from J, leaving 11 bases between. The CDR3 nucleotides read TGTGCCAGCAGCCACGGGGAGGAGGATGAAAAACTGTTTTTT. Translation: CASSHGEEDEKLFF.

The rearrangement joins TRBV5-6 to TRBJ1-3; no clear D gene. With 0 bases removed from V and 4 bases from J, the gap between germline ends came to 5 bases. Germline V CDR1 and CDR2: SGHDT, YYEEEE. The CDR3 has 13 residues. This CDR3 reads CASSLALGNTIYF. CDR3 bases: TGTGCCAGCAGCTTGGCCTTGGGAAACACCATATATTTT.

V usage is TRBV30 and J usage is TRBJ2-6; 8 nucleotides agree with TRBD1. Germline loops: CDR1 GTSNPN, CDR2 SVGIG (reference sequence). After removal of 7 bases from V and 3 bases from J, the junction contained 2 bases not matched to a gene. CDR3 size: 13 residues. CDR3 amino acids: CALDRDGANVLTF. The CDR3 DNA reads TGTGCCTTGGACAGGGATGGGGCCAACGTCCTGACTTTC.

This clone has a single count. This sequence joins TRBV12-3 or TRBV12-4 and TRBJ2-1; D is unclear. CDR3 size: 11 residues. The ends were cut back, 6 bases at V and 4 bases at J, with 4 bases in the middle. The CDR3 DNA reads as TGTGCCAGCAGCATTTACAATGAGCAGTTCTTC. Residues: CASSIYNEQFF.

The genes are TRBV5-1 and TRBJ1-4; D is unresolved. CDR1 is SGHRS, CDR2 YFSETQ, per germline. The CDR3 spans 19 residues. With 0 bases removed from V and 0 bases from J, the gap between germline ends came to 18 bases. CDR3 protein: CASSLAVRRGGATNEKLFF. The CDR3 DNA reads TGCGCCAGCAGCTTGGCCGTCAGGCGAGGAGGCGCAACTAATGAAAAACTGTTTTTT.

This clone occurred once. The rearrangement uses TRBV7-2 and TRBJ1-1, with TRBD1 identical over 7 bases. V gave up 0 bases and J gave up 6 bases; unmatched junction bases: 10. The germline gives CDR1 SGHTA, CDR2 FQGNSA. There are 16 residues in the CDR3. The CDR3 protein is CASSLAPTGFSSEAFF. The CDR3 bases are TGTGCCAGCAGCTTAGCGCCGACAGGGTTTTCCTCTGAAGCTTTCTTT.

The chain joins TRBV11-2 to TRBJ2-7; perhaps TRBD1 as D (5 bases). CDR1 is SGHAT, CDR2 FQNNGV, per germline. Trimming shortened V by 5 bases and J by 4 bases, and 9 bases separated the two germline ends. CDR3 length equals 12 residues. CDR3: CASSPNRYEQYF. Here the CDR3 DNA reads TGTGCCAGCAGCCCGAACAGGTACGAGCAGTACTTC.

This clone appeared a few times. V is TRBV30 and J is TRBJ1-5; 9 bases are a match to TRBD1. CDR1 is GTSNPN and CDR2 is SVGIG in the germline V gene (reference sequence). The CDR3 runs 13 residues. V lost 2 bases, J lost 5 bases, and 1 base stayed unmatched. CDR3 in amino acids: CAWSRTGDQPQHF. For the CDR3, the DNA is TGTGCCTGGAGTAGGACAGGGGATCAGCCCCAGCATTTT.

The gene calls are TRBV7-9 and TRBJ2-5, with 10 nucleotides matching TRBD2. J lost 4 bases, V lost 5 bases, and 19 bases had no gene match. The CDR3 length is 19 residues. The V gene's germline CDR1 is SEHNR and CDR2 FQNEAQ (reference sequence). The CDR3 coding sequence is TGTGCCAGCAGCCCATACCAGGGGTCTAGCGGGGGTTGGCGAGAGACCCAGTACTTC. Protein: CASSPYQGSSGGWRETQYF. Supplemented by reference TRBV7-9 and TRBJ2-5, the full variable domain reads DTGVSQNPRHKITKRGQNVTFRCDPISEHNRLYWYRQTLGQGPEFLTYFQNEAQLEKSRLLSDRFSAERPKGSFSTLEIQRTEQGDSAMYLCASSPYQGSSGGWRETQYFGPGTRLLVL.

The V and J genes are TRBV28 and TRBJ1-4; a weak D match, TRBD1 (5 bases). This CDR3 is 15 amino acids long. Germline loops: CDR1 MDHEN, CDR2 SYDVKM. V shed 3 bases and J shed 7 bases, with 15 bases lying between them. CDR3: CASSFGGEVGEKLFF. CDR3 nucleotides: TGTGCCAGCAGTTTCGGGGGAGAAGTTGGTGAAAAACTGTTTTTT.

The chain combines TRBV10-3 with TRBJ1-2; TRBD1 matches at 10 bases. The CDR3 covers 15 residues. V dropped 6 bases and J dropped 8; count of bases not matched to a gene: 12. Germline V lookup: CDR1 ENHRY, CDR2 SYGVKD. CDR3 nucleotides: TGTGCCATCAGAGACAGGGGGCGCGATGAGGAGGGCTACACCTTC. Its protein product is CAIRDRGRDEEGYTF.

The chain combines TRBV2 with TRBJ2-2; 16 positions agree with TRBD2. With 6 bases clipped from V and 4 bases from J, the junction kept 5 bases outside the gene matches. Germline CDR1 is SNHLY and CDR2 is FYNNEI. This CDR3 is 17 amino acids long. The CDR3, as DNA: TGTGCCAGCAGCGGGGGACTAGCGGGAGGGCCCACCGGGGAGCTGTTTTTT. Amino acids: CASSGGLAGGPTGELFF.

The rearrangement uses TRBV3-1 (or the pseudogene TRBV3-2) and TRBJ2-3; TRBD2 matches at 16 bases. The CDR3 extends over 18 amino acids. From germline, CDR1 is LGHDT and CDR2 YNNKEL (reference sequence). V lost 7 bases, J lost 2 bases, and 9 bases stayed unmatched. CDR3 region: CASTPGLAGGRLTDTQYF. The CDR3 DNA follows: TGTGCCAGCACCCCGGGACTAGCGGGGGGGCGGCTCACAGATACGCAGTATTTT.

The genes are TRBV11-3 and TRBJ2-7; D unclear. Trimming removed 4 bases from V and 5 bases from J, with 6 bases in between. This CDR3 region has 11 residues. In germline, CDR1 is SGHNT, CDR2 YENEEA. Here the CDR3 reads CASSSNDEQYF. The CDR3 nucleotides are TGTGCCAGCAGCTCCAATGACGAGCAGTACTTC.